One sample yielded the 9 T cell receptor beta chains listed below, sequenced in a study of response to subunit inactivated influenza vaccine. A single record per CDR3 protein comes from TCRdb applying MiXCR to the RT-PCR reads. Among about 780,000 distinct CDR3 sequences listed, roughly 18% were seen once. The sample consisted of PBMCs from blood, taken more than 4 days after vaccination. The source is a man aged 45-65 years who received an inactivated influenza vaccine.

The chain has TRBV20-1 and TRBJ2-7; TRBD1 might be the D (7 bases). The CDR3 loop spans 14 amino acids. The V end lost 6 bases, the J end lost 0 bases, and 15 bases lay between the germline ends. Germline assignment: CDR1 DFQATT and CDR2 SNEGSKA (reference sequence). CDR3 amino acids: CSARRGRSSYEQYF. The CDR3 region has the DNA TGCAGTGCCCGCAGGGGGAGGTCCTCCTACGAGCAGTACTTC.

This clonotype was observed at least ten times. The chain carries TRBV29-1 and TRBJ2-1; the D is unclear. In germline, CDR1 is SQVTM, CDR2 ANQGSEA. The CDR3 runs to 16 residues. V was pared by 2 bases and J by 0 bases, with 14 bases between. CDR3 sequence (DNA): TGCAGCGTTGAAATCCCCCCGAGGAGCTCCTACAATGAGCAGTTCTTC. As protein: CSVEIPPRSSYNEQFF.

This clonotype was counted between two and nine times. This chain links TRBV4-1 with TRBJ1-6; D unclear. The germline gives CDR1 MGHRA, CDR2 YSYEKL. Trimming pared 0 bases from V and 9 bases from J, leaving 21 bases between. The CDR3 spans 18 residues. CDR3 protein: CASSQDRPFGVTTSPLHF. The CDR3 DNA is TGCGCCAGCAGCCAAGATCGGCCTTTCGGGGTGACGACTTCACCCCTCCACTTT.

Here the CDR3 reads CASSPQGFSNQPQHF. The CDR3 DNA sequence: TGTGCCAGCAGTCCTCAGGGTTTTAGCAATCAGCCCCAGCATTTT. The rearrangement uses TRBV12-3 or TRBV12-4 and TRBJ1-5; D perhaps matches TRBD1 (5 bases). The CDR3 is 15 amino acids. V was cut by 5 bases and J by 0 bases, with 11 bases left in between.

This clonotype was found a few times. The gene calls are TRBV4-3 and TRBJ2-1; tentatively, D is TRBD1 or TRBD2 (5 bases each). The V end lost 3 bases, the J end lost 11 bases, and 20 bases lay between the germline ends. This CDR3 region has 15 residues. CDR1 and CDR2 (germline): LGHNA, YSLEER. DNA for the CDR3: TGCGCCAGCAGCCATGGGTTCAACGAATTGGGACAGCAGTTCTTC. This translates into CASSHGFNELGQQFF.

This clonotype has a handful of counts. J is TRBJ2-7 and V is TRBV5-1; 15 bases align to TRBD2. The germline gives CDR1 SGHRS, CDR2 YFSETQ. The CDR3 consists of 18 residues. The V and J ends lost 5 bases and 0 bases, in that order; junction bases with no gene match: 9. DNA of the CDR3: TGCGCCAGCAGTTCCGGGACTAGCGGGGGGCTTATCTCCTACGAGCAGTACTTC. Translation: CASSSGTSGGLISYEQYF.

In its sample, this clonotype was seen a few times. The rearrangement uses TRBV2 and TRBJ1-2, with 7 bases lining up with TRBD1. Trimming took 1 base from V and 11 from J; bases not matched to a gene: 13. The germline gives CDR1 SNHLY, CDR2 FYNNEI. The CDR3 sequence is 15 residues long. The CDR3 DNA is TGTGCCAGCAGTGAAGACAGACAGGGAGGTACTAAGTACACCTTC. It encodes CASSEDRQGGTKYTF.

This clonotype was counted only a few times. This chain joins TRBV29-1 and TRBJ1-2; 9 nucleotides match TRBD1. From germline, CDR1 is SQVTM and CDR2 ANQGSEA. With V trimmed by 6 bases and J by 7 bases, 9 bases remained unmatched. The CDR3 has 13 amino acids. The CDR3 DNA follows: TGCAGCGTCCCGAAAGGGGACAGGGCTGGCTACACCTTC. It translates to CSVPKGDRAGYTF.

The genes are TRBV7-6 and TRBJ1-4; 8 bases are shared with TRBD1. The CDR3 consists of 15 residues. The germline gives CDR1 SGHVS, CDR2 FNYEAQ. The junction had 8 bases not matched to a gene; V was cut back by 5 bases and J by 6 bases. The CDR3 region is CASSPRPGQDEKLFF. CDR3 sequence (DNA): TGTGCCAGCAGCCCGCGACCGGGACAGGATGAAAAACTGTTTTTT.